The TCR beta chain described here comes from a study of cytomegalovirus exposure and HLA in healthy donors. Study-level background: Clustering assigned 81% of the approximately 430 genotyped donors to the Caucasian-associated ancestry cluster.

PCR used 60 Vbeta primers and 13 Jbeta primers. The method was immunoSEQ multiplex PCR; TCRdb's version includes in-frame clones alone and lacks a portion of them. The top ten clones hold roughly 4% of a sample with fewer than 150,000 clones, approximately 80% of them seen once. Study-level points and caveats: Reported findings show TCR beta sequences accurately forecast HLA-A and HLA-B alleles in most subjects. A further, later analysis showed that HLA-associated TCR beta chains (compared with equally common others) were more clonally expanded. The authors later found TCR association rates varying by HLA locus, with DRB1 most and HLA-C fewest.

Germline values: CDR1 LNHDA, CDR2 SQIVND (reference sequence). V was pared by 6 bases and J by 0 bases, with 11 bases between. The CDR3 is made up of 14 amino acids. This clone was picked up a small number of times. No antigen is known for it. Sequences were obtained from PBMCs. This receptor was identified in a man between 18 and 35 years old in good health and CMV-seronegative. V gene TRBV19 combines with J gene TRBJ1-1, with D possibly being TRBD1 (6 bases). The CDR3 loop reads CASSSDRLNTEAFF. The CDR3 nucleotides read TGTGCCAGTAGCTCGGACAGACTGAACACTGAAGCTTTCTTT.